Listed here are 20 T cell receptor beta chains from one sample, sequenced in a study of beta chain features in type 1 diabetes. Sequenced material consisted of expressed TCRB transcripts (all of the isolated RNA was reverse transcribed). Clones were read by immunoSEQ multiplex PCR, and TCRdb kept only the in-frame ones, dropping some. Altogether some 270,000 clones are present, approximately 11% being singletons, with the ten largest covering more than 0.015%. General observations from the study: Patients with Type 1 diabetes showed moderately but significantly shorter TCRB CDR3s in all four CD4+ subsets.

Their target antigens are unknown. Sequencing used naive CD4+ T cells from blood. These receptors were taken from a man aged 25-45 years with type 1 diabetes.

This clone was found a few times. The chain couples TRBV30 to TRBJ2-7, with D tentatively TRBD1 (5 bases). This CDR3 is 15 amino acids long. In germline, CDR1 is GTSNPN, CDR2 SVGIG (reference sequence). V lost 0 bases and J lost 0, with 12 bases in between. CDR3 nucleotide sequence: TGTGCCTGGAGTGTATGGGGCAAAAGCTCCTACGAGCAGTACTTC. The encoded protein is CAWSVWGKSSYEQYF.

This clone was seen a few times. This chain connects TRBV4-3 to TRBJ2-1; maybe TRBD2 (6 bases). Deletions cut 4 bases from V and 9 bases from J, with 16 bases between. Germline V gene sequence: CDR1 LGHNA, CDR2 YSLEER. The CDR3 covers 14 residues. CDR3 in DNA: TGCGCCAGCAGCCCTAGAGGAGGGGCTAGTGAGCAGTTCTTC. Encoded protein: CASSPRGGASEQFF.

V usage is TRBV11-2 and J usage is TRBJ2-7; tentative D call: TRBD2 (6 bases). Germline loops: CDR1 SGHAT, CDR2 FQNNGV. With 1 base removed from V and 3 bases from J, the gap between germline ends came to 13 bases. The CDR3 covers 15 residues. This chain's CDR3 is CASSLGGVRRYEQYF. The CDR3 nucleotides read TGTGCCAGCAGCTTAGGGGGGGTCCGCCGCTACGAGCAGTACTTC. Full variable domain (missing parts from reference TRBV11-2 and TRBJ2-7): EAGVAQSPRYKIIEKRQSVAFWCNPISGHATLYWYQQILGQGPKLLIQFQNNGVVDDSQLPKDRFSAERLKGVDSTLKIQPAKLEDSAVYLCASSLGGVRRYEQYFGPGTRLTVT.

This clone occurred a few times. The V and J genes are TRBV5-1 and TRBJ2-3, with D perhaps matching TRBD1 (6 bases). The germline V and J ends were trimmed by 0 bases and 5 bases, with 13 bases remaining between them. Per germline, CDR1 SGHRS and CDR2 YFSETQ. CDR3 length: 15 residues. This chain's CDR3 is CASSLDRPDRDTQYF. The CDR3 region has the DNA TGCGCCAGCAGCTTGGACAGGCCGGACAGAGATACGCAGTATTTT.

The chain links TRBV15 to TRBJ1-5, with D maybe TRBD1 (6 bases). Germline V lookup: CDR1 LNHNV, CDR2 YYDKDF (reference sequence). The CDR3 covers 17 residues. V lost 2 bases to trimming and J lost 1 base, with 15 bases between them. CDR3 protein: CATSRRSGEGSNQPQHF. The DNA of the CDR3 is TGTGCCACCAGCAGAAGATCAGGGGAGGGAAGCAATCAGCCCCAGCATTTT.

The rearrangement joins TRBV11-2 to TRBJ2-7, with a weak D call TRBD2 (6 bases). V lost 7 bases and J lost 1, with 20 bases in between. Germline assignment: CDR1 SGHAT and CDR2 FQNNGV. CDR3 length: 16 amino acids. The CDR3 region has the DNA TGTGCCAGCACCCCCCTCCGGGGGAAATTGTCCTACGAGCAGTACTTC. This gives the protein CASTPLRGKLSYEQYF.

On this clone itself: This same CDR3 is encoded by further DNA sequences in the sample. V gene TRBV19 combines with J gene TRBJ2-1; the D is unclear. Germline values: CDR1 LNHDA, CDR2 SQIVND (reference sequence). Trimming stripped 1 base from V and 2 bases from J, with 9 bases between. This CDR3 region has 15 residues. Here the CDR3 reads CASSIGAGTYNEQFF. CDR3 DNA sequence: TGTGCCAGTAGTATAGGAGCAGGCACCTACAATGAGCAGTTCTTC.

This clone was counted a few times. The chain is built from TRBV7-9 and TRBJ1-5; D not resolved. This CDR3 contains 12 residues. CDR1 and CDR2 (germline): SEHNR, FQNEAQ (reference sequence). V was pared by 2 bases and J by 8 bases, with 7 bases between. As DNA, the CDR3 is TGTGCCAGCAGCTTATTAACGGAGCCCCAGCATTTT. Translating it yields CASSLLTEPQHF.

The chain uses TRBV7-9 and TRBJ2-3; D remains unclear. The germline V gene encodes CDR1 SEHNR and CDR2 FQNEAQ (reference sequence). V lost 5 bases and J 7 bases, leaving 22 bases between the germline ends. The CDR3 totals 16 residues. The CDR3 region is CASSPSSAPLLYTQYF. The CDR3 DNA follows: TGTGCCAGCAGCCCCTCAAGCGCGCCCCTTTTGTATACGCAGTATTTT. The entire variable domain, with the rest obtained from reference TRBV7-9 and TRBJ2-3, is as follows: DTGVSQNPRHKITKRGQNVTFRCDPISEHNRLYWYRQTLGQGPEFLTYFQNEAQLEKSRLLSDRFSAERPKGSFSTLEIQRTEQGDSAMYLCASSPSSAPLLYTQYFGPGTRLTVL.

The V gene is TRBV5-1, the J gene TRBJ2-7; no clear D gene. Trimming took off 4 bases at V and 3 bases at J, with 5 bases between the two ends. The CDR3 runs 11 residues. CDR1 is SGHRS, CDR2 YFSETQ, per germline. The CDR3 reads CASSLNYEQYF. CDR3 bases: TGCGCCAGCAGCCTTAACTACGAGCAGTACTTC.

The chain carries TRBV4-3 and TRBJ1-2, with D perhaps matching TRBD1 (6 bases). The CDR3 consists of 14 residues. V shed 2 bases and J shed 5 bases, with 12 bases lying between them. Looked up from germline, CDR1 is LGHNA and CDR2 is YSLEER. CDR3 in amino acids: CASSQTKGVYGYTF. CDR3 nucleotide sequence: TGCGCCAGCAGCCAAACGAAGGGGGTTTATGGCTACACCTTC.

The rearrangement uses TRBV4-3 and TRBJ2-1; 9 positions agree with TRBD2. Looked up from germline, CDR1 is LGHNA and CDR2 is YSLEER. With V trimmed by 0 bases and J by 6 bases, 6 bases remained unmatched. The CDR3 totals 16 residues. CDR3 coding DNA: TGCGCCAGCAGCCAAGATTGGCTAGCGGGGAGCAATGAGCAGTTCTTC. This translates into CASSQDWLAGSNEQFF.

The chain combines TRBV29-1 with TRBJ1-4; the D is unclear. CDR3 length equals 11 residues. Germline loops: CDR1 SQVTM, CDR2 ANQGSEA. DNA for the CDR3: TGCAGTGTGAGAACGAATGAAAAACTGTTTTTT. Amino acid sequence: CSVRTNEKLFF.

This clone was counted between two and nine times. The rearrangement joins TRBV27 to TRBJ1-2; maybe TRBD1 (5 bases). Germline CDR1 MNHEY, CDR2 SMNVEV (reference sequence). The CDR3 spans 13 residues. Trimming took off 2 bases at V and 7 bases at J, with 11 bases between the two ends. CDR3 protein: CASSLRGSGGYTF. The CDR3 DNA is TGTGCCAGCAGTTTAAGGGGATCAGGTGGCTACACCTTC.

This CDR3 is CAWSFSGVSYEQYF. CDR3 in DNA: TGTGCCTGGAGTTTTAGCGGGGTATCCTACGAGCAGTACTTC. The chain links TRBV30 to TRBJ2-7; 8 nucleotides agree with TRBD2. Per germline, CDR1 GTSNPN and CDR2 SVGIG (reference sequence). Trimming cost V 2 bases and J 1 base; bases outside gene matches: 4. This CDR3 is 14 amino acids long. Combining the CDR3 with reference TRBV30 and TRBJ2-7 gives the whole variable domain SQTIHQWPATLVQPVGSPLSLECTVEGTSNPNLYWYRQAAGRGLQLLFYSVGIGQISSEVPQNLSASRPQDRQFILSSKKLLLSDSGFYLCAWSFSGVSYEQYFGPGTRLTVT.

The sample holds a few counts of this clone. CDR3 sequence reads: CASSPGQVFTDTQYF. The CDR3, as DNA: TGTGCCAGCAGCCCCGGACAGGTCTTCACAGATACGCAGTATTTT. This chain links TRBV2 with TRBJ2-3; 7 nucleotides agree with TRBD1. Per the germline V gene, CDR1 is SNHLY and CDR2 is FYNNEI. The CDR3 is 15 residues long. Trimming cost V 6 bases and J 2 bases; bases outside gene matches: 8.

The rearrangement links TRBV30 to TRBJ1-5; D is perhaps TRBD1 (6 bases). CDR1 GTSNPN and CDR2 SVGIG come from the germline V gene (reference sequence). V was trimmed by 4 bases and J by 6 bases, leaving 13 bases between them. The CDR3 has 13 amino acids. As DNA, the CDR3 is TGTGCCTGGAACAGGGCGGTTGGTCAGCCCCAGCATTTT. Encoded protein: CAWNRAVGQPQHF.

The rearrangement uses TRBV11-1 and TRBJ2-7, with 10 nucleotides matching TRBD1. CDR1 is SGHAT and CDR2 is FQDESV in the germline V gene (reference sequence). The CDR3 runs to 14 residues. Trimming at V came to 5 bases and at J to 1 base, leaving 2 bases not matched to a gene. The CDR3 region is CASSGTGVSYEQYF. The CDR3 coding sequence is TGTGCCAGCAGCGGGACAGGGGTGTCCTACGAGCAGTACTTC. Drawing the rest from reference TRBV11-1 and TRBJ2-7, the complete variable domain is EAEVAQSPRYKITEKSQAVAFWCDPISGHATLYWYRQILGQGPELLVQFQDESVVDDSQLPKDRFSAERLKGVDSTLKIQPAELGDSAMYLCASSGTGVSYEQYFGPGTRLTVT.

This clone turned up a few times. The J gene is TRBJ1-1, the V gene TRBV19, with D perhaps matching TRBD1 (5 bases). The CDR3 runs 15 residues. V lost 5 bases and J 4 bases, leaving 17 bases between the germline ends. The germline V gene has CDR1 LNHDA and CDR2 SQIVND (reference sequence). The CDR3 loop reads CASSALRGRGTEAFF. The CDR3, as DNA: TGTGCCAGTAGTGCTCTCCGGGGGAGAGGCACTGAAGCTTTCTTT.

The chain carries TRBV30 and TRBJ1-3; no firm D call. Germline lookup yields CDR1 GTSNPN and CDR2 SVGIG (reference sequence). CDR3 length equals 13 residues. Trimming removed 5 bases from V and 3 bases from J, with 11 bases in between. This chain's CDR3 is CAWSGSHGNTIYF. In nucleotides, the CDR3 is TGTGCCTGGTCAGGCAGCCATGGAAACACCATATATTTT.